The present T cell receptor (beta chain) was sequenced within a study of T cell responses to AZD1222 COVID-19 vaccine. Overall study results and limits: Mostly white British, mostly female donors; authors suggested clonal diversity may be underestimated. Repertoire sampling occurred only after the peak T cell response. The reported proportion of spike-specific TCRs targeting unmutated variant regions was nearly half. Only a handful of individuals given AZD1222 were seropositive at baseline.

The CDR3 loop spans 12 amino acids. Germline CDR1 reads SGHTS; CDR2 reads YDEGEE. Trimming took 0 bases from V and 4 from J, leaving 2 bases between them. In regard to this clone: Its antigen is not known.

Here immunoSEQ multiplex PCR was the method, and the copy in TCRdb shows in-frame clones only, minus some. This table holds approximately 160,000 clones, around 88% found once. The chain joins TRBV5-8 to TRBJ1-5; D remains ambiguous. The TCR was taken from an adult in good health. The sequences come from peripheral blood, collected on day 0 of MenACWY control vaccination. CDR3 in DNA: TGTGCCAGCAGCTTGGGAAATCAGCCCCAGCATTTT. This gives the protein CASSLGNQPQHF. Full variable domain (rest looked up from reference TRBV5-8 and TRBJ1-5): EAGVTQSPTHLIKTRGQQATLRCSPISGHTSVYWYQQALGLGLQFLLWYDEGEERNRGNFPPRFSGRQFPNYSSELNVNALELEDSALYLCASSLGNQPQHFGDGTRLSIL.